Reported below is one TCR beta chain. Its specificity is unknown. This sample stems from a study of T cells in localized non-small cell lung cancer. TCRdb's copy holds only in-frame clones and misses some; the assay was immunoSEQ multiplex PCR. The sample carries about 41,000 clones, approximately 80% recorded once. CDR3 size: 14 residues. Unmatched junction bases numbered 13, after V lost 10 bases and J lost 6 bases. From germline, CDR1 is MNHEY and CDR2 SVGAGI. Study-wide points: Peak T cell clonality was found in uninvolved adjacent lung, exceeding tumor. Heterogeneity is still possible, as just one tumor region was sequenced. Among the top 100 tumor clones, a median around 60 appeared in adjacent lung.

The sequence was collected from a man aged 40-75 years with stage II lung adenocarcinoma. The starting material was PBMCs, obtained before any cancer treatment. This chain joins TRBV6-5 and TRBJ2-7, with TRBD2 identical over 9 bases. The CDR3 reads CAISPSGETGEQYF. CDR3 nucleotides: TGTGCCATCAGCCCTAGCGGGGAAACGGGCGAGCAGTACTTC.